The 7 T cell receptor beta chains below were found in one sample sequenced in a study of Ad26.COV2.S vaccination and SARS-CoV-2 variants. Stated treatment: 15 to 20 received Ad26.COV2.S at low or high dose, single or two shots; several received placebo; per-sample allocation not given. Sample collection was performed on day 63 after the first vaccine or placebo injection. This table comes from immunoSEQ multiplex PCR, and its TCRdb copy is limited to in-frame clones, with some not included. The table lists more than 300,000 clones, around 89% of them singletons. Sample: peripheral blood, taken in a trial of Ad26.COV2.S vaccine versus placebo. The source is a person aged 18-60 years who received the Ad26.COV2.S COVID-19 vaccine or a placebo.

CDR3: CATSDKQGFYSADTQYF. CDR3 nucleotides: TGTGCCACCAGTGATAAACAGGGTTTTTATTCGGCAGATACGCAGTATTTT. The J gene is TRBJ2-3, the V gene TRBV24-1, with D possibly matching TRBD1 (6 bases). Germline loops: CDR1 KGHDR, CDR2 SFDVKD. The V end lost 3 bases, the J end lost 4 bases, and 19 bases lay between the germline ends. The CDR3 has 17 amino acids.

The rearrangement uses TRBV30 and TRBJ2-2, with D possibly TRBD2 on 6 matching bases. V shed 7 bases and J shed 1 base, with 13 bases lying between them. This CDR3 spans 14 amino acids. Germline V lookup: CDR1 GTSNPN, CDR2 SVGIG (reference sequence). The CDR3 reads CAFGPGLNTGELFF. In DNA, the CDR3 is TGTGCCTTTGGACCGGGACTGAACACCGGGGAGCTGTTTTTT.

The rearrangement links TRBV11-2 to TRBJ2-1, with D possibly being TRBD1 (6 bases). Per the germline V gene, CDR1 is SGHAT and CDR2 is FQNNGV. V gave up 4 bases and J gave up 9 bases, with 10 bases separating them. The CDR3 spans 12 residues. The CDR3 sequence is CASSYLQGEQFF. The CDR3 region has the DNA TGTGCCAGCAGCTACCTACAGGGTGAGCAGTTCTTC.

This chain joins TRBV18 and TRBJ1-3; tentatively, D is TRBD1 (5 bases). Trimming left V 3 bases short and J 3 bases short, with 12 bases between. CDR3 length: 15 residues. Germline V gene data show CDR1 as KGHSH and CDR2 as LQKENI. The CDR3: CASSPSGQGGNTIYF. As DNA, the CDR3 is TGTGCCAGCTCACCGTCCGGCCAGGGTGGAAACACCATATATTTT.

Written as DNA, the CDR3 is TGTGCCAGCAGTTCCCGGGACGCTGGAAAGCAGTACTTC. It yields the protein CASSSRDAGKQYF. The chain uses TRBV28 and TRBJ2-7; possibly TRBD1 or TRBD2 for D (5 bases each). The V end was cut by 4 bases, the J end by 8 bases, with 15 bases between. Germline CDR1 is MDHEN and CDR2 is SYDVKM. CDR3 size: 13 residues.

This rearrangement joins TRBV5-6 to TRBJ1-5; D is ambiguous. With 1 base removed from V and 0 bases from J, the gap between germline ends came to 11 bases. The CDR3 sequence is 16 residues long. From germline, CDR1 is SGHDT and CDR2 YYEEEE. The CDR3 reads CASSLSGRNSNQPQHF. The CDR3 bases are TGTGCCAGCAGCTTGTCCGGCCGAAATAGCAATCAGCCCCAGCATTTT.

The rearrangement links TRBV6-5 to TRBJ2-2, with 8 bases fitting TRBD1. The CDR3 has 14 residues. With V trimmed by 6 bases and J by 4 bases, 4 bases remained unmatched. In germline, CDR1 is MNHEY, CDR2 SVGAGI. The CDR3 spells CASRWTGITGELFF. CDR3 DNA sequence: TGTGCCAGCAGATGGACAGGGATCACCGGGGAGCTGTTTTTT.